This TCR beta chain was captured by sequencing in a study of CD8 T cells in ankylosing spondylitis. Findings and limits, study-wide: Roughly eight highly homologous variants made up a TCR beta motif that seemed to typify ankylosing spondylitis blood. Disease-associated clones were CD8+ and fairly uncommon in peripheral blood.

Construction of TCR beta libraries was performed using quantitative 5'-RACE with molecular barcodes. TCRdb fed the 5' RACE reads into MiXCR, producing one record per CDR3 protein. The sample consists of 100,000 or so distinct CDR3 sequences, more than 8.5% of them appearing once. As for this clonotype: Its antigen is unidentified.

The specimen was blood, either unsorted or a sorted T cell fraction (not recorded which). This TCR derives from a male donor with ankylosing spondylitis.

This CDR3 reads CASSLGAGQGEQPQHF. The CDR3 nucleotides read TGTGCCAGCAGCCTGGGCGCCGGACAGGGCGAACAGCCCCAGCATTTT. The V gene is TRBV5-6, the J gene TRBJ1-5; 8 nucleotides line up with TRBD1. The CDR3 contains 16 residues. The germline CDR1 and CDR2 sequences are SGHDT and YYEEEE. V trimming: 4 bases; J trimming: 7 bases; junction bases outside the gene matches: 13.